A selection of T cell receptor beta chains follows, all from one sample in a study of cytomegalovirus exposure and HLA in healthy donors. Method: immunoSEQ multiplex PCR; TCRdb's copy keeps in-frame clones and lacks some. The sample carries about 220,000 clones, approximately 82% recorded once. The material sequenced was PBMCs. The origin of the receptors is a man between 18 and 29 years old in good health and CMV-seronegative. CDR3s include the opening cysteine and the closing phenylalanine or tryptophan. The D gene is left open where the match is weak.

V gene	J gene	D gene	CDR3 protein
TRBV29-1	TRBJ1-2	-	CSVGGVNYGYTF
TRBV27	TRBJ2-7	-	CASGLSGIPYEQYF
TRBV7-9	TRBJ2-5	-	CASSPTSGQQETQYF
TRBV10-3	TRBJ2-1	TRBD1	CAISESGTGGRYEQFF
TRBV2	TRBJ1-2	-	CASGIGDNYGYTF
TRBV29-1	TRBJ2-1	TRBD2	CSAGRRGVNNEQFF
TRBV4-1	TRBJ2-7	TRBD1	CASSHSGTVAYEQYF
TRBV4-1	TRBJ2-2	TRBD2	CASSQSGPSGITGELFF
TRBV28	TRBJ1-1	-	CASSLSQGRGTEAFF
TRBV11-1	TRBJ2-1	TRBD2	CASSRLAGGVWEQFF
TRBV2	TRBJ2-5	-	CASGMGRVQETQYF
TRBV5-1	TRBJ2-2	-	CASSLVGGNTGELFF
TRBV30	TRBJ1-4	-	CAWSGTPEGEKLFF
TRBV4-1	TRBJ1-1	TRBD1	CASSLTRTGNTEAFF
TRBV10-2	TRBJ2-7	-	CASSESFDSSYEQYF
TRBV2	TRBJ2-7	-	CASSEGGDYEQYF
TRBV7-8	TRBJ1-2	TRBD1	CASSVGTGVRGYTF
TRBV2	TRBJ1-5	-	CASSWGHGNQPQHF
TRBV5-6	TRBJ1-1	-	CASSSQGGYTEAFF
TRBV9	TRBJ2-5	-	CASSARYSGETQYF
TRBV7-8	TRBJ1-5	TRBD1	CASSPRGQGTDSNQPQHF
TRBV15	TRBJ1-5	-	CATSITGNSNQPQHF
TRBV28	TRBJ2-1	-	CASSLDRVGADEQFF
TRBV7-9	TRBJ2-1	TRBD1	CASTFRQGAGEQFF
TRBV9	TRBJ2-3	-	CASSPRQGSTDTQYF
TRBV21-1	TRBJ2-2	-	CASDPTSGWTGELFF
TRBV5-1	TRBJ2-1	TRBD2	CASSPQAGDGYNEQFF
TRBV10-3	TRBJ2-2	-	CAISESSSSRGELFF
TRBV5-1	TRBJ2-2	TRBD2	CASSFAGVNTGELFF
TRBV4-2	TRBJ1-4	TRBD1	CASSQGPTGAGEKLFF
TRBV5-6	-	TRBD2	CASSKGLAAYEQYF
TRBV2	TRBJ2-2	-	CASSESGRFTGELFF
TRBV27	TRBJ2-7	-	CASSPRLVSYEQYF
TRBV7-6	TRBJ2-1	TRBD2	CASSLLAGGYNEQFF
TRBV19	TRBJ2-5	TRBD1	CASSKWGQGKKGRETQYF
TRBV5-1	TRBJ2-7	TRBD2	CASSRGAYEQYF
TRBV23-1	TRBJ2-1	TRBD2	CASSQTGGTIYLSPNNEQFF
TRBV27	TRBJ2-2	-	CASSPGTGELFF
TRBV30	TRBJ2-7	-	CAWKVGGDGYEQYF
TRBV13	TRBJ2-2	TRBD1	CASSLRGQGAFGELFF
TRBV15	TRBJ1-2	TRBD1	CATSRIQGTGYTF
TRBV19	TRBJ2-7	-	CASSSFESHYEQYF
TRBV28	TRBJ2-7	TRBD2	CASSVGLADPYEQYF
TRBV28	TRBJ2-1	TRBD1	CASSFRGQLSYNEQFF
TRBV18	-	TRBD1	CASSRGQAYEQYF